Listed here are 13 T cell receptor beta chains from one sample, sequenced in a study of blood T cell repertoires in COVID-19. TCRdb's table, derived via immunoSEQ multiplex PCR, lists solely in-frame clones and lacks some. This table has over 150,000 clones, roughly 84% appearing once. The sequencing input was peripheral blood. The source of these receptors is a man aged 45-60 years with COVID-19, enrolled during active disease.

The J gene is TRBJ2-7, the V gene TRBV30; maybe TRBD1 (5 bases). This CDR3 contains 16 residues. V was trimmed by 3 bases and J by 0 bases, leaving 18 bases between them. Germline CDR1 is GTSNPN and CDR2 is SVGIG (reference sequence). The CDR3 coding sequence is TGTGCCTGGAGAAATCGGCAGGGAAAAAACTCCTACGAGCAGTACTTC. Its translation is CAWRNRQGKNSYEQYF.

This chain joins TRBV19 and TRBJ1-6, with no clear D. There are 14 residues in the CDR3. Trimming took 6 bases from V and 12 from J, leaving 18 bases between them. Germline CDR1 is LNHDA and CDR2 is SQIVND (reference sequence). This CDR3 is CASRGAEFDGPLHF. CDR3 DNA sequence: TGTGCCAGTAGAGGTGCGGAGTTCGACGGACCCCTCCACTTT.

The chain combines TRBV9 with TRBJ1-1; 7 nucleotides agree with TRBD1. V was pared by 0 bases and J by 2 bases, with 13 bases of the junction left unmatched. Germline loops: CDR1 SGDLS, CDR2 YYNGEE. CDR3 length: 18 residues. The DNA for the CDR3 is TGTGCCAGCAGCGTAGCAATCAATCCGGACAGGAAAAACACTGAAGCTTTCTTT. Encoded protein: CASSVAINPDRKNTEAFF.

The chain joins TRBV6-5 to TRBJ2-1; 8 bases fit TRBD2. Unmatched junction bases numbered 6, after V lost 2 bases and J lost 15 bases. The CDR3 is made up of 12 amino acids. The germline gives CDR1 MNHEY, CDR2 SVGAGI. CDR3 sequence (DNA): TGTGCCAGCAGTTACCCGGGAGGGAGTGCGTTCTTC. This encodes CASSYPGGSAFF.

The CDR3 reads CASSEARQGPSSYNSPLHF. CDR3 nucleotides: TGTGCCAGCAGTGAAGCTAGGCAGGGCCCGAGCTCCTATAATTCACCCCTCCACTTT. The chain recombines TRBV2 with TRBJ1-6, with TRBD1 as a possible D gene (5 bases). V shed 0 bases and J shed 0 bases, with 15 bases lying between them. The CDR3 totals 19 residues. The germline V gene has CDR1 SNHLY and CDR2 FYNNEI.

This clone appeared once. The J gene is TRBJ1-2, the V gene TRBV14, with 8 bases that match TRBD1. Germline CDR1 SGHDN, CDR2 FVKESK. The CDR3 has 13 amino acids. Trimming at V came to 4 bases and at J to 8 bases, leaving 6 bases not matched to a gene. CDR3 in amino acids: CASSLQGGLGYTF. The CDR3 coding sequence is TGTGCCAGCAGCCTACAGGGGGGTCTGGGCTACACCTTC.

V usage is TRBV7-8 and J usage is TRBJ2-7; TRBD2 is a possible D gene (6 bases). The CDR3 extends over 15 amino acids. Germline V gene lookup returns CDR1 SGHVS and CDR2 FQNEAQ. V was clipped by 7 bases and J by 0 bases, with 16 bases between them. CDR3 coding DNA: TGTGCCAGCAAGAAAAGGGAGGCGAGCTCCTACGAGCAGTACTTC. It is translated as CASKKREASSYEQYF.

This clone turned up a few times. The CDR3 DNA follows: TGTGCCAGCAGCCGATCGGCGCGGGCTTTCTTT. Translation gives CASSRSARAFF. This chain links TRBV3-1 (or the pseudogene TRBV3-2) with TRBJ1-1; D gene ambiguous. With 4 bases removed from V and 11 bases from J, the gap between germline ends came to 11 bases. This CDR3 has 11 residues. CDR1 is LGHDT, CDR2 YNNKEL, per germline (reference sequence).

This clone was recorded only once. CDR3 loop: CASSRGRGNSYNEQFF. The CDR3 nucleotides are TGTGCCAGCAGCCGGGGGAGAGGGAACTCCTACAATGAGCAGTTCTTC. The gene calls are TRBV9 and TRBJ2-1, with a possible D match to TRBD2 (6 bases). Trimming removed 4 bases at V and 0 bases at J, with 14 bases between. CDR1 and CDR2 (germline): SGDLS, YYNGEE. The CDR3 sequence is 16 residues long. The full variable domain, in which reference TRBV9 and TRBJ2-1 provide the parts outside the CDR3, is DSGVTQTPKHLITATGQRVTLRCSPRSGDLSVYWYQQSLDQGLQFLIQYYNGEERAKGNILERFSAQQFPDLHSELNLSSLELGDSALYFCASSRGRGNSYNEQFFGPGTRLTVL.

This chain uses TRBV2 with TRBJ1-5; D is unclear. V was clipped by 6 bases and J by 5 bases, with 8 bases between them. This CDR3 has 12 residues. Per germline, CDR1 SNHLY and CDR2 FYNNEI. The CDR3 loop is CASSAMDQPQHF. The CDR3 DNA sequence: TGTGCCAGCAGCGCGATGGATCAGCCCCAGCATTTT.

Only a few counts were recorded for this clone. The CDR3 spells CASSFGQGLGYGYTF. CDR3 coding DNA: TGTGCCAGCAGCTTTGGGCAGGGGTTGGGGTATGGCTACACCTTC. The chain recombines TRBV11-2 with TRBJ1-2; possibly TRBD1 for D (6 bases). The V and J ends lost 3 bases and 5 bases respectively, with 16 bases between them. This CDR3 comprises 15 residues. The germline gives CDR1 SGHAT, CDR2 FQNNGV.

V usage is TRBV6-6 and J usage is TRBJ1-4; 12 bases align to TRBD1. CDR1 MNHNY and CDR2 SVGAGI come from the germline V gene (reference sequence). V lost 5 bases and J lost 8; bases outside the gene matches: 6. This CDR3 contains 15 residues. CDR3 nucleotide sequence: TGTGCCAGCAGTCACCCGGGACAGGGGGCAGAAAAACTGTTTTTT. This encodes CASSHPGQGAEKLFF.

The V and J genes are TRBV2 and TRBJ2-1, with TRBD1 matching 7 bases. CDR3 length: 15 amino acids. Germline CDR1 SNHLY, CDR2 FYNNEI. V dropped 5 bases and J dropped 4; count of bases not matched to a gene: 8. This chain's CDR3 is CASSQGQVGYNEQFF. For the CDR3, the DNA is TGTGCCAGCAGTCAAGGACAGGTGGGATACAATGAGCAGTTCTTC.